Presented here are 21 T cell receptor beta chains from one specimen sequenced in a study of blood T cells in healthy people across ages. Combining a sample-barcoded 5' primer with a J-beta primer mix, a second PCR ran for roughly 7 to 11 cycles. TCRdb re-analysed the 5' RACE reads in MiXCR, keeping a single row per CDR3 protein. The repertoire has about 1.6 million distinct CDR3 sequences, about 31% of them found once; the top ten carry approximately 10%. Sequenced material: blood. The receptors here all came from a woman under 40 in good health.

This chain connects TRBV28 to TRBJ1-1; D is unclear. The CDR3 consists of 11 residues. In germline, CDR1 is MDHEN, CDR2 SYDVKM. V dropped 7 bases and J dropped 6 bases, with 9 bases sitting between them. The CDR3 DNA follows: TGTGCCAGCAACTCGGGGTCTGAAGCTTTCTTT. Translation gives CASNSGSEAFF.

This clonotype has a handful of counts. The rearrangement links TRBV29-1 to TRBJ2-1, with 13 bases aligning to TRBD2. In germline, CDR1 is SQVTM, CDR2 ANQGSEA. The CDR3 length is 15 residues. With V trimmed by 6 bases and J by 7 bases, 9 bases remained unmatched. CDR3 nucleotide sequence: TGCAGCGTGCCGTCTCCGGGACTAGCGGGAAATGAGCAGTTCTTC. It encodes CSVPSPGLAGNEQFF.

This clonotype was seen a few times. V is TRBV4-1 and J is TRBJ1-5; no clear D. This CDR3 comprises 14 residues. Germline CDR1 MGHRA, CDR2 YSYEKL. Trimming stripped 0 bases from V and 4 bases from J, with 7 bases between. CDR3 DNA: TGCGCCAGCAGCCAAGAACAGCGAAATCAGCCCCAGCATTTT. Its protein product is CASSQEQRNQPQHF.

As concerns this clonotype: Given a much more abundant clone one base away, this may be a read error. The J gene is TRBJ1-2, the V gene TRBV7-3; TRBD1 aligns across 9 bases. Germline V gene lookup returns CDR1 SGHTA and CDR2 FQGTGA. CDR3 size: 13 residues. CDR3 in DNA: TGTACCAGCAGTTCGGGACAGGGTGGTGGCTACACCTTC. This codes for CTSSSGQGGGYTF.

This clonotype was counted between two and nine times. The chain has TRBV29-1 and TRBJ1-1; D may be TRBD1 (5 bases). Germline V gives CDR1 SQVTM, CDR2 ANQGSEA. The V and J ends lost 4 bases and 1 base respectively, with 13 bases between them. This CDR3 has 14 residues. This CDR3 reads CSVAEQVRNTEAFF. As DNA, the CDR3 is TGCAGCGTTGCCGAACAGGTTAGGAACACTGAAGCTTTCTTT.

The chain has TRBV3-1 and TRBJ2-3; the D is unclear. CDR1 is LGHDT, CDR2 YNNKEL, per germline (reference sequence). The CDR3 covers 15 residues. V was cut by 1 base and J by 2 bases, with 10 bases left in between. The CDR3 DNA reads as TGTGCCAGCAGCCAAGGACCCAGCTACACAGATACGCAGTATTTT. It codes for CASSQGPSYTDTQYF.

This clonotype was picked up a small number of times. The chain is built from TRBV20-1 and TRBJ2-1, with TRBD2 identical over 9 bases. CDR1 and CDR2 from the germline V gene are DFQATT and SNEGSKA (reference sequence). The CDR3 has 15 amino acids. V was clipped by 2 bases and J by 8 bases; unmatched bases: 10. CDR3 protein: CSARTLAGHRDEQFF. In DNA, the CDR3 is TGCAGTGCTAGAACTCTAGCGGGACATCGGGATGAGCAGTTCTTC.

This chain joins TRBV5-1 and TRBJ2-2; perhaps TRBD1 as D (6 bases). The germline V and J ends were trimmed by 4 bases and 5 bases, with 15 bases remaining between them. The length of the CDR3 is 15 residues. CDR1 and CDR2 from the germline V gene are SGHRS and YFSETQ. The DNA for the CDR3 is TGCGCCAGCAGCGCCGAGACAGGAACAACCGGGGAGCTGTTTTTT. Its protein is CASSAETGTTGELFF.

As DNA, the CDR3 is TGTGCCAGCAGTTCAGGTATGGGCGAGCAGTTCTTC. Residues: CASSSGMGEQFF. The J gene is TRBJ2-1, the V gene TRBV7-7; D is undetermined. This CDR3 contains 12 residues. Germline V gene lookup returns CDR1 SSHAT and CDR2 FNYEAQ (reference sequence). Trimming removed 6 bases from V and 10 bases from J, with 13 bases in between.

This clonotype showed up just a few times. J is TRBJ2-1 and V is TRBV20-1; D uncertain. The V end lost 6 bases, the J end lost 2 bases, and 11 bases lay between the germline ends. Germline assignment: CDR1 DFQATT and CDR2 SNEGSKA (reference sequence). The CDR3 runs to 13 residues. CDR3 region: CSAEPKAYNEQFF. CDR3 nucleotide sequence: TGCAGTGCCGAACCCAAGGCCTACAATGAGCAGTTCTTC.

Comment on this clonotype: This may be a read error, as it is one base from a much larger clone. The chain recombines TRBV20-1 with TRBJ2-4; 7 nucleotides agree with TRBD2. The DNA end is more similar to TRBJ2-7, so the J call may be wrong. The CDR3 is made up of 14 amino acids. Germline V CDR1 and CDR2: DFQATT, SNEGSKA (reference sequence). DNA of the CDR3: TGCAGTGCTAGCGCTTTTCCAGCGGGAAACGAGCAGTACTTC. Its protein product is CSASAFPAGNEQYF.

This clonotype was seen only a few times. This chain joins TRBV5-6 and TRBJ2-4, with unresolved D. The J call is uncertain, as TRBJ2-7 better fits the DNA end. Germline values: CDR1 SGHDT, CDR2 YYEEEE. The CDR3 loop spans 14 amino acids. The CDR3 nucleotides are TGTGCCAGCAGCTTGAGCAGGCTATCAAGCGAGCAGTACTTC. This codes for CASSLSRLSSEQYF.

This clonotype was seen many times. The chain combines TRBV18 with TRBJ2-7, with D unresolved. This CDR3 spans 12 amino acids. The V and J ends lost 2 bases and 6 bases respectively, with 8 bases between them. CDR1 and CDR2 from the germline V gene are KGHSH and LQKENI. CDR3 amino acids: CASSPGFAEQYF. CDR3 nucleotides: TGTGCCAGCTCACCAGGGTTTGCCGAGCAGTACTTC.

The genes are TRBV6-4 and TRBJ2-1; D unclear. The V end was cut by 4 bases, the J end by 0 bases, with 7 bases between. Per germline, CDR1 MRHNA and CDR2 SNTAGT. This CDR3 is 14 amino acids long. The DNA of the CDR3 is TGTGCCAGCAGTGCGGACCACTCCTACAATGAGCAGTTCTTC. Its protein is CASSADHSYNEQFF.

The chain uses TRBV6-1 and TRBJ2-1; TRBD2 matches at 9 bases. The germline V gene has CDR1 MNHNS and CDR2 SASEGT. J lost 7 bases, V lost 6 bases, and 10 bases had no gene match. The CDR3 totals 15 residues. The CDR3 protein is CASRKGGGAGNEQFF. CDR3 bases: TGTGCCAGCAGGAAGGGCGGGGGGGCCGGTAATGAGCAGTTCTTC.

The V gene is TRBV5-6, the J gene TRBJ2-1; tentatively, D is TRBD2 (5 bases). V dropped 4 bases and J dropped 9 bases, with 11 bases sitting between them. Germline assignment: CDR1 SGHDT and CDR2 YYEEEE. The CDR3 covers 12 residues. CDR3 protein: CASSLGETEQFF. The CDR3 nucleotides read TGTGCCAGCAGCCTCGGGGAAACTGAGCAGTTCTTC.

The sample holds a few counts of this clonotype. This chain joins TRBV7-8 and TRBJ2-1; a weak D match, TRBD2 (6 bases). Germline V gene sequence: CDR1 SGHVS, CDR2 FQNEAQ. CDR3 length equals 17 residues. Trimming shortened V by 5 bases and J by 4 bases, and 21 bases separated the two germline ends. The CDR3 DNA is TGTGCCAGCAGCCCCCGAGGAGGAGGGGCGACTTACAATGAGCAGTTCTTC. Encoded protein: CASSPRGGGATYNEQFF.

The rearrangement links TRBV28 to TRBJ2-7; D remains ambiguous. This CDR3 has 15 residues. The ends were cut back, 2 bases at V and 6 bases at J, with 17 bases in the middle. Germline V gene sequence: CDR1 MDHEN, CDR2 SYDVKM. DNA of the CDR3: TGTGCCAGCAGTTTACCGGCGCGCGAGGAGACCGAGCAGTACTTC. This sequence encodes CASSLPAREETEQYF.

The CDR3 sequence: CASSEQPTNEKLFF. CDR3 bases: TGCGCCAGCAGCGAACAACCAACTAATGAAAAACTGTTTTTT. J is TRBJ1-4 and V is TRBV5-1; no firm D call. Trimming shortened V by 4 bases and J by 0 bases, and 7 bases separated the two germline ends. This CDR3 comprises 14 residues. Looked up from germline, CDR1 is SGHRS and CDR2 is YFSETQ.

In its sample, this clonotype was seen many times. This chain connects TRBV7-9 to TRBJ2-6; possibly TRBD2 for D (5 bases). The germline gives CDR1 SEHNR, CDR2 FQNEAQ (reference sequence). This CDR3 has 18 residues. The V end lost 1 base, the J end lost 3 bases, and 16 bases lay between the germline ends. CDR3 sequence: CASSLELGIRGGANVLTF. Here the CDR3 DNA reads TGTGCCAGCAGCTTAGAGCTGGGCATCCGGGGTGGGGCCAACGTCCTGACTTTC.

The gene calls are TRBV27 and TRBJ1-2; D is undetermined. The CDR3 is 14 amino acids. The V and J ends lost 2 bases and 6 bases respectively, with 13 bases between them. Germline V lookup: CDR1 MNHEY, CDR2 SMNVEV (reference sequence). The CDR3 region has the DNA TGTGCCAGCAGTTTAACTCAAACCCACCATGGCTACACCTTC. Amino acid sequence: CASSLTQTHHGYTF.